This TCR beta chain was sequenced for a study of early T cells in non-severe SARS-CoV-2 infection. Overall study context: Bulk RNA isolated from unsorted whole blood underwent sequencing; chains were not paired. Study-level results: VDJdb-based annotation leaned toward anti-spike CD8 responses and missed private and CD4 specificities.

This clonotype was recorded many times. The antigen is unknown. V lost 6 bases, J lost 8 bases, and 10 bases lay in between. Germline loops: CDR1 SNHLY, CDR2 FYNNEI. This CDR3 is built from 11 residues. Unique molecular identifiers (one per individual cDNA molecule) were attached. MiXCR, applied by TCRdb to the 5' RACE reads, yields one record per CDR3 protein. The data hold tens of thousands of distinct CDR3 sequences, with approximately 13% observed a single time. The chain couples TRBV2 to TRBJ1-1; a weak D match, TRBD1 (5 bases). Sequencing was performed on whole blood. This TCR derives from an adult who was a healthcare worker with PCR-confirmed SARS-CoV-2 infection or an uninfected control (not recorded which). The CDR3 region has the DNA TGTGCCAGCAGCCTGACAGCCGAAGCTTTCTTT. This sequence encodes CASSLTAEAFF.